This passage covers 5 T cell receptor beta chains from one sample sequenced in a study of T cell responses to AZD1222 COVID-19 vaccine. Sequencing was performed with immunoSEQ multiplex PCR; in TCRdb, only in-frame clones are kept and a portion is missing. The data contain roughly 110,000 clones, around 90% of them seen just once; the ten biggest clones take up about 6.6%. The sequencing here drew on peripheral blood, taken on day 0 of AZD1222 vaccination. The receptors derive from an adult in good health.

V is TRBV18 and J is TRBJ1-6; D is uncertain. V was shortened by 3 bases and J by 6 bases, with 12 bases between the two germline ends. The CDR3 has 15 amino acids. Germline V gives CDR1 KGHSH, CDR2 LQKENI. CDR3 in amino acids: CASSPAQSRNSPLHF. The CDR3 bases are TGTGCCAGCTCACCGGCCCAGTCGCGTAATTCACCCCTCCACTTT.

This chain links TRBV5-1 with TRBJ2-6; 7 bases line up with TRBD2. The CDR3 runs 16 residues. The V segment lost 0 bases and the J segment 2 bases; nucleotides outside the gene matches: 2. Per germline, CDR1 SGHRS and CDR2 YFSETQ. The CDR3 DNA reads TGCGCCAGCAGCTTGGAGGGAGGGGCTGGGGCCAACGTCCTGACTTTC. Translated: CASSLEGGAGANVLTF.

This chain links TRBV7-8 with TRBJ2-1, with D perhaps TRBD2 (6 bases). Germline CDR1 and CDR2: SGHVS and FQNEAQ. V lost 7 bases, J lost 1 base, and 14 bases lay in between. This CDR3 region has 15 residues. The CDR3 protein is CASTPLAGSYNEQFF. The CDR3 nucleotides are TGTGCCAGCACCCCACTAGCAGGGTCCTACAATGAGCAGTTCTTC.

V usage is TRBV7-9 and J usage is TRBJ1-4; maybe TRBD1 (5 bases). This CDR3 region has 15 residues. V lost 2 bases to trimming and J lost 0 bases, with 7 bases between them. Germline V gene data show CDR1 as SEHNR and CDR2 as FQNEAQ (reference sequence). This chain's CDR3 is CASSLSGSTNEKLFF. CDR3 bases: TGTGCCAGCAGCTTATCAGGGTCAACTAATGAAAAACTGTTTTTT.

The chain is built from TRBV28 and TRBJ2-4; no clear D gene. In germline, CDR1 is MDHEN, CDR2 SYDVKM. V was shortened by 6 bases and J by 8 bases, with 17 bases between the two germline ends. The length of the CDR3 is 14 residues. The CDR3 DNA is TGTGCCAGCAGGGGCTGGGATTCTACTGACATTCAGTACTTC. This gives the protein CASRGWDSTDIQYF.